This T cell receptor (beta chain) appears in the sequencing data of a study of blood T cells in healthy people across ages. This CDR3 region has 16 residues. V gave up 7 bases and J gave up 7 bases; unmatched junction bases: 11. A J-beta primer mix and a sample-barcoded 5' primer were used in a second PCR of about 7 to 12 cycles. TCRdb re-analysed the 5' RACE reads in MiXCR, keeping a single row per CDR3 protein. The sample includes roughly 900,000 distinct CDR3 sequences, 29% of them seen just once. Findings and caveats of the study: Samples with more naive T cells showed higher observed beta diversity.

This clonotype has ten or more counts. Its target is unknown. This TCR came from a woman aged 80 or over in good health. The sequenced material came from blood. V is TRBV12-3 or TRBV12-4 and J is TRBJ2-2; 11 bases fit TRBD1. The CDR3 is CASNLRTGGWGGELFF. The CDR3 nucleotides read TGTGCCAGCAATCTACGGACAGGGGGCTGGGGCGGGGAGCTGTTTTTT.